A selection of T cell receptor beta chains follows, all from one sample in a study of blood T cell repertoires in COVID-19. Libraries were prepared by immunoSEQ multiplex PCR; TCRdb keeps only in-frame clonotypes and omits some of them. The repertoire holds about 20,000 clones, with 91% as singletons. Source material: peripheral blood. The receptor source for this set is a human donor in a cohort sampled during active COVID-19. Each CDR3 is given with its conserved first and last residue. Each record gives: J gene, clone size, V gene, D gene, CDR3 protein, CDR3 DNA. The D gene is left open where the match is weak. Expanded clones are given a class, and other clones once, few, many or no size at all.

>TRBJ1-1|NA|TRBV7-9|TRBD1
CASSTTPGQGHEAFF
TGTGCCAGCAGCACAACACCGGGACAGGGTCATGAAGCTTTCTTT
>TRBJ2-1|once|TRBV19|TRBD1
CASSQQTGHYNEQFF
TGTGCCAGTAGTCAACAGACAGGGCATTACAATGAGCAGTTCTTC
>TRBJ2-7|NA|TRBV9|TRBD1
CASSEGWTGVDEQYF
TGTGCCAGCAGCGAGGGTTGGACAGGGGTAGACGAGCAGTACTTC
>TRBJ2-1|NA|TRBV12-5|TRBD2
CASCTLAGGYNEQFF
TGTGCTAGTTGTACACTAGCGGGAGGCTACAATGAGCAGTTCTTC
>TRBJ2-3|NA|TRBV7-6|TRBD2
CASSLAVLAGHFTDTQYF
TGTGCCAGCAGCTTAGCAGTACTAGCGGGCCACTTCACAGATACGCAGTATTTT
>TRBJ1-1|NA|TRBV2|NA
CASSAVLSNTEAFF
TGTGCCAGCAGTGCGGTCCTGTCGAACACTGAAGCTTTCTTT
>TRBJ2-1|NA|TRBV10-2|TRBD1
CASSDPRPPSGQDEQFF
TGCGCCAGCAGTGACCCGAGACCTCCTTCCGGACAGGATGAGCAGTTCTTC
>TRBJ1-1|NA|TRBV30|TRBD1
CAWSVIRGRLGSEAFF
TGTGCCTGGAGTGTAATCAGGGGGCGGTTGGGGTCTGAAGCTTTCTTT
>TRBJ2-1|NA|TRBV21-1|NA
CASSKRDRVFRGEQFF
TGTGCCAGCAGCAAAAGGGACAGAGTGTTTCGCGGTGAGCAGTTCTTC
>TRBJ1-1|NA|TRBV5-1|TRBD1
CASSLDEGQGGAAFF
TGCGCCAGCAGCTTGGACGAGGGACAGGGTGGGGCCGCTTTCTTT
>TRBJ2-7|NA|TRBV7-6|NA
CASSLDRAGEQYF
TGTGCCAGCAGCTTAGACAGGGCCGGCGAGCAGTACTTC
>TRBJ1-6|NA|TRBV9|NA
CASSSGDAYNSPLHF
TGTGCCAGCAGCTCAGGGGACGCCTATAATTCACCCCTCCACTTT
>TRBJ1-2|NA|TRBV27|NA
CASRTGDGYTF
TGTGCCAGCAGGACAGGTGACGGCTACACCTTC
>TRBJ2-7|NA|TRBV30|TRBD1
CAWMTGTYEQYF
TGTGCCTGGATGACAGGGACCTACGAGCAGTACTTC
>TRBJ1-4|NA|TRBV5-6|NA
CASSLQVPRAPNEKLFF
TGTGCCAGCAGCTTGCAGGTCCCCAGGGCTCCTAATGAAAAACTGTTTTTT
>TRBJ1-6|NA|TRBV6-1|NA
CASSETGRVPLHF
TGTGCCAGCAGTGAAACAGGGCGGGTACCCCTCCACTTT
>TRBJ1-1|NA|TRBV6-6|TRBD1
CASSYPVTGAEAFF
TGTGCCAGCAGTTACCCCGTAACAGGGGCTGAAGCTTTCTTT
>TRBJ1-2|NA|TRBV10-3|NA
CAISESLDTANYGYTF
TGTGCCATCAGTGAGTCTTTGGACACCGCTAACTATGGCTACACCTTC